Given below is one T cell receptor beta chain in context. The target antigen is unknown. These data originate in a study of cytomegalovirus exposure and HLA in healthy donors. The study ran its PCR with 60 Vbeta and 13 Jbeta primers. Sequencing was performed with immunoSEQ multiplex PCR; in TCRdb, only in-frame clones are kept and a portion is missing. The table lists about 110,000 clones, approximately 80% of them singletons, with around 1.2% in the top ten. V lost 0 bases, J lost 3 bases, and 12 bases lay in between. CDR3 size: 17 residues. Germline CDR1 and CDR2: LGHNA and YSLEER. Study results and limitations: Most TCRs appeared rarely, but some public TCRs recurred in many donors. According to an earlier analysis, most TCR beta V segments yielded productive rearrangements about 87% or about 30% of the time.

This TCR was sampled from a man aged 25-40 years in good health and CMV-seronegative. This chain links TRBV4-3 with TRBJ1-6, with D hard to call. The sample was PBMCs. The CDR3 nucleotides read TGCGCCAGCAGCCAAGAGAGGAGCACCCACTATAATTCACCCCTCCACTTT. Translated, it gives CASSQERSTHYNSPLHF.